Below, one T cell receptor (beta chain) is given with its context. Its specificity is not known. The PCR had 60 Vbeta and 13 Jbeta primers. Measured with immunoSEQ multiplex PCR; TCRdb has only the in-frame clones, and not every one. The table has about 110,000 clones, roughly four fifths seen once. This specimen comes from a study of cytomegalovirus exposure and HLA in healthy donors. Study results and limitations: A few CMV-associated chains were confirmed in vitro to be specific for CMV antigens. In an earlier analysis, about 87% or about 30%: the productive usage of most TCR beta V segments.

Germline CDR1 SGHTA, CDR2 FQGNSA. CDR3 length: 13 amino acids. The ends were cut back, 5 bases at V and 5 bases at J, with 13 bases in the middle. The TCR comes from a woman aged 25 to 39 in good health and CMV-seronegative. Sequencing input: PBMCs. The chain recombines TRBV7-2 with TRBJ2-7; D possibly corresponds to TRBD2 (5 bases). The CDR3 sequence: CASSEIVGNEQYF. The CDR3 region has the DNA TGTGCCAGCAGCGAGATCGTCGGGAACGAGCAGTACTTC. The full variable domain, its missing parts supplied by reference TRBV7-2 and TRBJ2-7, is GAGVSQSPSNKVTEKGKDVELRCDPISGHTALYWYRQSLGQGLEFLIYFQGNSAPDKSGLPSDRFSAERTGGSVSTLTIQRTQQEDSAVYLCASSEIVGNEQYFGPGTRLTVT.